The T cell receptor beta chain under discussion was sequenced for a study of blood T cell repertoires in COVID-19. Study summary: Material from acute and convalescent COVID-19 was sourced from the United States, Italy and Spain.

The CDR3 has 13 residues. Trimming cost V 6 bases and J 7 bases, with 13 bases left between them. Germline CDR1 MNHEY, CDR2 SVGAGI. Per the original methods: Cell counts per sample came from amplifying reference gene primers. Sequencing was performed with immunoSEQ multiplex PCR; in TCRdb, only in-frame clones are kept and a portion is missing. V and J calls and clone size follow that table, whereas D and trimming were derived from the DNA. Of over 250,000 clones in the sample, around nine tenths were seen once. The material sequenced was peripheral blood. This TCR was recovered from an older woman with COVID-19, enrolled during active disease. This sequence joins TRBV6-5 and TRBJ1-5, with no clear D. The CDR3 DNA reads TGTGCCAGCAGCCTCCTGGAGGGACAGCCCCAGCATTTT. Amino acid sequence: CASSLLEGQPQHF.